This paragraph reports one TCR beta chain. No antigen is known for it. There are 13 residues in the CDR3. CDR1 and CDR2 from the germline V gene are SGHRS and YFSETQ. The sample is drawn from a study of chemoradiotherapy in HPV16-positive cancers. Study in general: Candidate HPV-specific clones and shared TCR motifs came from a couple of HPV16-positive patients.

Notes on the study in general: During treatment, candidate HPV-specific clones and E7-related motifs expanded in tumor. Only a couple of HPV16-positive patients supplied the functional HPV-specificity definition.

Assay used: immunoSEQ multiplex PCR; TCRdb lists only in-frame clones, some missing. The sample holds around 3,500 clones, 77% seen once. V usage is TRBV5-1 and J usage is TRBJ1-3; no definite D call. The receptor comes from a human donor with HPV-associated anogenital cancer. The sample was taken from a patient who underwent chemoradiotherapy. The CDR3 spells CSSREDSGNTIYF. In DNA, the CDR3 is TGCTCAAGCCGGGAAGACTCTGGAAACACCATATATTTT.